The 20 T cell receptor beta chains given below trace back to one sample, sequenced in a study of cytomegalovirus exposure and HLA in healthy donors. It was with 60 Vbeta and 13 Jbeta primers that the PCR ran. Data came from immunoSEQ multiplex PCR; TCRdb stores just in-frame clones and leaves some out. Of about 130,000 clones listed, 80% to 90% are singletons. The specimen was PBMCs. All receptors come from a woman aged 25 to 39 in good health and CMV-seronegative.

This chain uses TRBV27 with TRBJ2-7; TRBD1 matches 9 bases. The CDR3 runs to 12 residues. Per the germline V gene, CDR1 is MNHEY and CDR2 is SMNVEV (reference sequence). V lost 9 bases, J lost 4 bases, and 4 bases stayed unmatched. This CDR3 is CASGQGTYEQYF. The CDR3 bases are TGTGCCAGTGGACAGGGGACATACGAGCAGTACTTC.

The rearrangement links TRBV7-9 to TRBJ1-1; D perhaps matches TRBD1 (5 bases). CDR1 is SEHNR and CDR2 is FQNEAQ in the germline V gene (reference sequence). The CDR3 totals 15 residues. The V end was cut by 4 bases, the J end by 4 bases, with 16 bases between. DNA of the CDR3: TGTGCCAGCAGCTCCAATCTACAGGCGAGCACTGAAGCTTTCTTT. Residues: CASSSNLQASTEAFF.

This clone has just a few counts. The chain joins TRBV7-2 to TRBJ2-3; D gene uncertain. With 5 bases removed from V and 2 bases from J, the gap between germline ends came to 11 bases. The CDR3 length is 14 residues. From germline, CDR1 is SGHTA and CDR2 FQGNSA. The CDR3 DNA reads as TGTGCCAGCAGCCATACAGCCGTCACAGATACGCAGTATTTT. Translating gives CASSHTAVTDTQYF.

The V gene is TRBV7-2, the J gene TRBJ2-5; 8 bases are a match to TRBD2. The CDR3 sequence is 17 residues long. V shed 1 base and J 6 bases; nucleotides not matched to a gene: 13. Germline V gene data show CDR1 as SGHTA and CDR2 as FQGNSA. The CDR3 is CASSLGVSGIAPKTQYF. The CDR3 DNA follows: TGTGCCAGCAGCTTAGGGGTTAGCGGGATTGCTCCAAAGACCCAGTACTTC.

This rearrangement joins TRBV9 to TRBJ2-7; tentative D call: TRBD2 (6 bases). Trimming removed 1 base from V and 3 bases from J, with 11 bases in between. The length of the CDR3 is 14 residues. The germline gives CDR1 SGDLS, CDR2 YYNGEE. The CDR3 DNA follows: TGTGCCAGCAGCGTAACATCCGGGGGCTACGAGCAGTACTTC. The encoded protein is CASSVTSGGYEQYF.

V gene TRBV7-9 combines with J gene TRBJ1-3; D is possibly TRBD1 (6 bases). Germline V gene lookup returns CDR1 SEHNR and CDR2 FQNEAQ (reference sequence). V dropped 5 bases and J dropped 8 bases, with 10 bases sitting between them. This CDR3 region has 12 residues. CDR3 loop: CASSGRGHTIYF. The CDR3 nucleotides read TGTGCCAGCAGCGGCAGGGGACACACCATATATTTT.

Only a few counts were recorded for this clone. J is TRBJ2-5 and V is TRBV28; D unclear. Between the trimmed V and J ends, which lost 6 bases and 1 base, there was a span of 12 bases. The germline V gene encodes CDR1 MDHEN and CDR2 SYDVKM. The CDR3 has 14 amino acids. The CDR3 loop reads CASSPRLVQETQYF. CDR3 in DNA: TGTGCCAGCAGCCCTCGACTGGTCCAAGAGACCCAGTACTTC.

This sequence joins TRBV27 and TRBJ2-4; D is unresolved. From germline, CDR1 is MNHEY and CDR2 SMNVEV (reference sequence). Trimming removed 3 bases at V and 8 bases at J, with 11 bases between. The CDR3 extends over 13 amino acids. CDR3 loop: CASSFGPLDIQYF. CDR3 nucleotides: TGTGCCAGCAGTTTTGGGCCCCTCGACATTCAGTACTTC.

The chain carries TRBV4-1 and TRBJ2-7; the match to TRBD1 covers 7 bases. V was pared by 5 bases and J by 1 base, with 17 bases of the junction left unmatched. The germline V gene has CDR1 MGHRA and CDR2 YSYEKL. This CDR3 has 18 amino acids. CDR3 bases: TGCGCCAGCAGCGCGGATCCACGGGACAGCCCTCTATCCTACGAGCAGTACTTC. Its translation: CASSADPRDSPLSYEQYF.

The chain employs TRBV5-8 and TRBJ2-5, with D tentatively TRBD2 (6 bases). V lost 7 bases and J lost 2, with 15 bases in between. CDR1 SGHTS and CDR2 YDEGEE come from the germline V gene. This CDR3 region has 14 residues. CDR3 nucleotide sequence: TGTGCCAGCGGACTTATCGGGACTCAAGAGACCCAGTACTTC. Translation gives CASGLIGTQETQYF.

The chain links TRBV28 to TRBJ1-6; no clear D. CDR1 is MDHEN and CDR2 is SYDVKM in the germline V gene. The CDR3 has 15 amino acids. The V and J ends lost 3 bases and 5 bases respectively, with 11 bases between them. The CDR3 DNA reads TGTGCCAGCAGTTTTGGAGCCGGGGATAATTCACCCCTCCACTTT. The encoded protein is CASSFGAGDNSPLHF.

The chain employs TRBV6-1 and TRBJ2-1, with TRBD2 matching over 8 bases. This CDR3 contains 13 residues. CDR1 is MNHNS, CDR2 SASEGT, per germline. The V gene end was trimmed by 10 bases and the J gene end by 6 bases; junction bases not matched to a gene: 8. The DNA of the CDR3 is TGTGCCACGACCGGGACTAGTTTCAATGAGCAGTTCTTC. Its translation is CATTGTSFNEQFF.

The rearrangement uses TRBV5-1 and TRBJ2-3; 7 positions match TRBD1. The CDR3 runs to 15 residues. V lost 7 bases to trimming and J lost 0 bases; unmatched junction nucleotides: 8. From germline, CDR1 is SGHRS and CDR2 YFSETQ. As DNA, the CDR3 is TGCGCCAGCTGTCAGGGGGACCCTAGCACAGATACGCAGTATTTT. Protein product: CASCQGDPSTDTQYF.

Comment on this clone: The junction departs from the called germline gene at one end, perhaps through a read error. V and J are TRBV7-9 and TRBJ2-7, with D possibly TRBD2 on 5 matching bases. Germline loops: CDR1 SEHNR, CDR2 FQNEAQ (reference sequence). The CDR3 is 11 amino acids. The DNA for the CDR3 is TGTTCCAGCAGCTTAGCCCCCGAGGGAGACTTC. Translated, it gives CSSSLAPEGDF.

The rearrangement joins TRBV7-8 to TRBJ2-2; D is unclear. CDR1 and CDR2 from the germline V gene are SGHVS and FQNEAQ. Trimming stripped 1 base from V and 3 bases from J, with 12 bases between. The CDR3 loop spans 16 amino acids. The DNA for the CDR3 is TGTGCCAGCAGCTTAGTTACCGGTTCTCACACCGGGGAGCTGTTTTTT. Translation: CASSLVTGSHTGELFF.

The J gene is TRBJ1-1, the V gene TRBV11-3; D not resolved. V was shortened by 0 bases and J by 5 bases, with 13 bases between the two germline ends. The CDR3 has 15 amino acids. Germline V gene data show CDR1 as SGHNT and CDR2 as YENEEA. This CDR3 is CASSLDAEAGTEAFF. The CDR3 region has the DNA TGTGCCAGCAGCTTAGATGCGGAGGCGGGTACTGAAGCTTTCTTT.

The V gene is TRBV5-1, the J gene TRBJ2-3, with D possibly TRBD2 on 6 matching bases. The V and J ends lost 0 bases and 2 bases respectively, with 13 bases between them. Germline V lookup: CDR1 SGHRS, CDR2 YFSETQ. This CDR3 has 16 amino acids. CDR3: CASSLDVGGDTDTQYF. The CDR3 DNA follows: TGCGCCAGCAGCTTGGATGTGGGGGGTGACACAGATACGCAGTATTTT.

The CDR3 protein is CASSYRVEGYGYTF. The CDR3 DNA is TGTGCCAGCAGTTACAGGGTCGAGGGCTATGGCTACACCTTC. V gene TRBV6-5 combines with J gene TRBJ1-2; D is unclear. The CDR3 has 14 residues. Per germline, CDR1 MNHEY and CDR2 SVGAGI. Trimming shortened V by 2 bases and J by 4 bases, and 11 bases separated the two germline ends.

The chain recombines TRBV6-4 with TRBJ1-1; the D gene is possibly TRBD1 (5 bases). CDR3 length: 13 amino acids. The V gene lost 10 bases and the J gene lost 1 base, with 13 bases spanning the gap. The germline gives CDR1 MRHNA, CDR2 SNTAGT. In DNA form, the CDR3 reads TGTGCCATCCTGACAGAGCAGAACACTGAAGCTTTCTTT. Its protein product is CAILTEQNTEAFF.

The V and J genes are TRBV4-2 and TRBJ2-2; TRBD1 might be the D (6 bases). Germline V lookup: CDR1 LGHNA, CDR2 YNFKEQ. The V end was cut by 2 bases, the J end by 2 bases, with 15 bases between. There are 17 residues in the CDR3. The CDR3 region has the DNA TGTGCCAGCAGCCAACTGTCCAGGGGCCTCAACACCGGGGAGCTGTTTTTT. This sequence encodes CASSQLSRGLNTGELFF.